This TCR beta chain was captured by sequencing in a study of cytomegalovirus exposure and HLA in healthy donors (TCRdb year 2017). Context from the whole study: In an earlier analysis of approximately 500 of the donors, approximately 300 Gb of sequence data and 95 million to 130 million unique TCR beta sequences from about 179 million T cells were reported. An early release that covered about 600 HLA-typed donors contained around 300 gigabases of sequencing data and around 85 million unique TCR sequences. Of the roughly 420 genotyped donors, less than 85% were placed in the genetic ancestry cluster associated with self-reported Caucasian donors. The study aimed to test whether cataloging public T cell receptors could reveal signatures of past pathogen exposure. The study used immunosequencing to profile the T cell repertoires of hundreds of subjects and linked those repertoires to cytomegalovirus serostatus. In addition to the first cohort of 666 subjects, a separate validation cohort of around 110 different subjects was used. High-throughput TCR immunosequencing, statistical association of individual TCRs with disease status, and machine learning were combined to predict cytomegalovirus infection status. In a later analysis, previously published TCR beta repertoires from several hundred donors were re-analyzed and high-resolution HLA genotyping was added so that TCR occurrence patterns could be studied. In the later analysis, no new phenotypic data were used to find candidate immune exposures; instead, reliance was placed on TCR beta sequences and their occurrence across donors. To decide whether each TCR beta V gene segment behaved as functional or pseudogenic, an earlier analysis of several hundred of the donors relied on high-throughput TCR beta sequencing. Alongside the repertoire data, information on donor age, sex, ethnicity and CMV serostatus was compiled. A later genetic analysis used genome-wide SNP genotypes for 398 of the 666 donors, treating that subset as a discovery cohort. All discovery cohort repertoires had been generated on a single sequencing platform. HLA typing included class I and class II loci at four-digit resolution. Typing coverage varied by locus: roughly 629-640 donors for A, B, C, DRB1 and DQB1; roughly 510 for DQA1; more than 600 for DPA1; approximately 470 for DPB1. Roughly five DR-DQ haplotypes were handled as single units for association and clustering because linkage in the cohort was strong. Among roughly 370 genotyped donors of the cohort, an average of around 240,000 unique TCR beta nucleotide sequences were sequenced per donor, 15% to 20% of them non-productive. Results and caveats for the whole study, not just this receptor: Because HLA typing was unavailable for some donors at each locus, only the typed subset was used in association tests. In a later analysis, most CMV-associated TCR beta chains were found to appear HLA-restricted, with HLA associations seemingly driven largely by CMV exposure. The classifier was reported to diagnose cytomegalovirus status with high specificity and sensitivity in both the original cohort and the validation cohort. A further reported finding was that TCR beta sequences accurately predicted the HLA-A and HLA-B alleles for most subjects in the first cohort. In the study, approximately 150 TCR beta chains were listed as associated with cytomegalovirus. A cluster of highly shared sequence variants was judged likely to be a technical artifact of the sequencing pipeline. V-gene and J-gene trimming of TCR beta chains was associated with a missense DCLRE1C variant in a later genetic analysis, and the association was replicated in an independent cohort. In a later analysis, some 18,000 TCR beta sequences were associated with specific HLA alleles at a false discovery rate of 0.05. Roughly 17 rarely observed V segments, including chromosome 9 orphons, were excluded from the earlier analysis of about 610 of the donors because counts were too low. Some IMGT-functional V segments, including TRBV6-2 and TRBV6-3, could not be distinguished by the 87-base-pair reads and were therefore excluded. The only immune exposure information available for the cohort was CMV serostatus. Presence/absence analyses assumed roughly uniform sequencing depth across donors, an assumption that may not hold. A later analysis found that HLA-associated TCR beta chains were more clonally expanded and had lower generation probabilities than equally common non-associated chains. Assigning TCR associations to individual alleles was difficult when HLA alleles, especially DR and DQ, strongly co-occurred. A later analysis found that TCR association rates varied across HLA loci, with DRB1 alleles showing the most associated TCRs and HLA-C alleles the fewest. Several of the top co-occurrence clusters appeared to be linked to parvovirus B19, influenza, CMV and Epstein-Barr virus, according to a later analysis. In this cohort, only TCR beta chains were sequenced, and detectable features were limited by the absence of alpha or paired-chain data. Linkage disequilibrium might explain the correlated functional status among segregating V segments, but an unknown experimental factor could not be ruled out. Compared with the approximately 600-donor mean, donors in an Asian-associated ancestry cluster had fewer N-insertions in productive TCRs, according to a later genetic analysis. A few of the identified cytomegalovirus-associated TCR beta chains were confirmed in vitro to be specific for cytomegalovirus antigens. The authors suggested that the approach could potentially be generalized to other disease states and immunological phenotypes. In an earlier analysis of over 550 of the donors, most TCR beta V segments were observed in productive rearrangements about 87% or about 30% of the time, broadly matching IMGT annotations. Most TCR sequences were seen in very few donors, while some public TCRs were found in many individuals.

As for this clone: The antigen this receptor binds is unknown. The input lacks base qualities; no much larger clone sits a single base away.

The library was produced with the immunoSEQ multiplex PCR assay. A mixture of 60 forward primers for TCR Vbeta segments and 13 reverse primers for TCR Jbeta segments was used in the multiplex PCR. A multiplex PCR assay on genomic DNA amplified the CDR3 region of rearranged TCR beta genes. Amplified TCR beta libraries were sequenced as 87-base-pair reads on the Illumina HiSeq System. As for the authors' bioinformatics: A later analysis counted 65 million to 90 million unique TCR beta chains across the 550 to 800 repertoires, and around 9.9 million of these chains were shared by at least two donors. A nearest-neighbor algorithm error-corrected the raw reads and collapsed the reads into unique sequences, merging closely related sequences to remove PCR and sequencing errors. V, D and J gene segments were assigned by aligning CDR3 sequences to IMGT reference sequences. For a sequence to be retained, a match of at least six nucleotides was required to both a V gene segment and a J gene segment. Rearrangements were classified as productive when the CDR3 lacked stop codons and remained in frame with V and J, and all other rearrangements were classified as non-productive. Following IMGT convention, CDR3 was defined as the stretch from the second conserved V-encoded cysteine to the conserved J-encoded phenylalanine. The earlier analysis of about 570 of the donors excluded any sequence lacking an unambiguous match to a single V gene segment. In an earlier analysis of about 590 of the donors, a V segment was called functional when productive rearrangements were above 56.7%, and segregating when the standard deviation between donors exceeded 5%. A statistical classification framework was developed to diagnose cytomegalovirus status using the catalog of TCR beta chain sequences. V and J gene assignment, in a later analysis, came from comparing TCR nucleotide sequences with IMGT/GENE-DB human TR gene sequences. In a later analysis, CDR3 sequences and most-parsimonious VDJ recombination scenarios were assigned using the TCRdist pipeline. In a later analysis, every TCR beta chain was defined by the combination of its CDR3 amino acid sequence and its V-gene family, and reads without a unique V-gene family were dropped. As a way to deal with suspected cross-contamination and a sequencing artifact, a later analysis dropped 640 or so nucleotide sequences that were highly shared and had low generation probability. In a later analysis, a clonal expansion index was calculated for each public chain from normalized within-repertoire ranks of inferred template counts. In a later analysis, generation probabilities were computed with a VDJ recombination model fitted to out-of-frame rearrangements, and the resulting probabilities were checked against IGoR. In a later analysis, hypergeometric tests were used to score TCR-TCR, TCR-HLA and TCR-CMV co-occurrence, with a repertoire-size bias correction applied to TCR pairs. A later analysis estimated false discovery rates by permuting HLA or CMV assignments 20 times. In a later analysis, co-occurring TCRs were grouped using DBSCAN, and TCRdist sequence similarity was added for clustering within HLA-allele-positive subsets. Repertoires with fewer than 30,000 or more than 120,000 public chains, plus five repertoires with anomalous nucleotide sharing, were excluded from co-occurrence clustering. As stored in TCRdb, this immuneACCESS dataset retains in-frame rearrangements with V and J assigned. A fraction of the clones does not appear; measured against another copy, unresolved V genes explain less than half of the discrepancy, and the remainder lacks a known reason. V, J and clone size are taken as reported in that table, and D and trimming were inferred from the DNA itself. The sample data list 200,000 to 250,000 clones, and around 80% of these were observed just once. 0.22% of the sample rests with the top ten.

According to the germline V gene, CDR1 reads SGHTA and CDR2 reads FQGNSA. The CDR3 goes from the cysteine to the phenylalanine over 13 residues. Only the CDR3 region is kept as DNA, spanning 39 bases read in frame from base 1. V was cut back by 3 bases and J by 2 bases, leaving a gap of 2 bases between them. The cohort was made up of 666 healthy bone marrow donors. At the time of sampling, every cohort member was nominally healthy, though immune exposures that went unrecorded were likely present. The donor tested CMV seronegative and was one of the 352 seronegative cohort members. Each donor provided a peripheral blood sample, and peripheral blood mononuclear cells were used for TCR beta sequencing. Genomic DNA was extracted from the blood cell samples with the Qiagen DNeasy Blood Extraction Kit.

This clonotype was obtained from a girl aged 2 to 9 in good health and CMV-seronegative. Sequences were obtained from PBMCs. The sequence joins TRBV7-2 to TRBJ2-6; too little of a D gene remains to name it. The CDR3 has the sequence CASSFTGANVLTF. The DNA reads TGTGCCAGCAGCTTCACTGGGGCCAACGTCCTGACTTTC.